A selection of T cell receptor beta chains follows, all from one sample in a study of T-cell reconstitution after alpha-beta-depleted transplantation in children. From the PCR reads, TCRdb called clonotypes with MiXCR, one entry per CDR3 protein. The repertoire holds 750,000 to 950,000 distinct CDR3 sequences, with about 15% as singletons. This specimen was PBMCs, mostly from graft donor cells, taken 360 days after TCRalphabeta/CD19-depleted stem cell transplant. The source is a male patient between 10 and 17 years old who had a stem cell transplant for acute lymphoblastic leukemia, so the T cells may come from the graft donor. The CDR3 runs from the conserved cysteine through the conserved F or W. Each record gives: D gene, clone size, J gene, V gene, CDR3 protein, CDR3 DNA. A D gene is named only where the DNA matches it firmly. For some rows the clone size is stated as once, few or many, or as a class when expanded; others skip it.

>TRBD2|few|TRBJ2-5|TRBV20-1
CSARKLAGGKETQYF
TGCAGTGCTAGAAAACTAGCGGGAGGAAAAGAGACCCAGTACTTC
>.|.|TRBJ2-1|TRBV3-1
CASSLLRAGANEQFF
TGTGCCAGCAGCCTCTTAAGGGCGGGGGCCAATGAGCAGTTCTTC
>.|.|TRBJ2-1|TRBV6-1
CASRRLAVQEEQFF
TGTGCCAGCAGACGCTTAGCGGTCCAAGAGGAGCAGTTCTTC
>TRBD2|few|TRBJ2-3|TRBV4-1
CASSQDEGTSGTDTQYF
TGCGCCAGCAGCCAAGATGAAGGGACTAGCGGCACAGATACGCAGTATTTT
>.|.|TRBJ1-1|TRBV7-9
CASSFVRLNTEAFF
TGTGCCAGCAGCTTCGTCAGGCTGAACACTGAAGCTTTCTTT
>TRBD2|.|TRBJ2-1|TRBV4-1
CASSQGVREGWNEQFF
TGCGCCAGCAGCCAAGGGGTGCGGGAGGGTTGGAATGAGCAGTTCTTC
>.|many|TRBJ2-1|TRBV29-1
CSGLGDQRYNEQFF
TGCAGCGGTCTAGGGGATCAGCGGTACAATGAGCAGTTCTTC
>.|.|TRBJ1-2|TRBV5-1
CASSPGGFGYGYTF
TGCGCCAGCAGCCCGGGGGGGTTTGGTTATGGCTACACCTTC
>TRBD2|many|TRBJ2-1|TRBV9
CASSEGGTSVDEQFF
TGTGCCAGCAGCGAGGGTGGGACTAGCGTTGATGAGCAGTTCTTC
>TRBD2|few|TRBJ2-5|TRBV10-3
CAISESWTSGETQYF
TGTGCCATCAGTGAGTCATGGACTAGCGGAGAGACCCAGTACTTC
>.|.|TRBJ2-4|TRBV20-1
CSASQPTRNIQYF
TGCAGTGCTAGCCAGCCTACCCGGAACATTCAGTACTTC
>.|few|TRBJ2-5|TRBV7-9
CASSLVQRQETQYF
TGTGCCAGCAGCTTAGTCCAGCGGCAAGAGACCCAGTACTTC
>.|.|TRBJ2-7|TRBV5-1
CASSYPDREQYF
TGCGCCAGCAGCTACCCTGATCGGGAGCAGTACTTC
>TRBD2|many|TRBJ2-5|TRBV6-5
CASSYSTTSVHILGETQYF
TGTGCCAGCAGTTACTCGACGACTAGCGTCCACATCCTAGGGGAGACCCAGTACTTC
>.|few|TRBJ2-1|TRBV13
CASSWAILGVSSYNEQFF
TGTGCCAGCAGCTGGGCTATACTAGGCGTCAGCTCCTACAATGAGCAGTTCTTC
>.|few|TRBJ1-2|TRBV4-1
CASSPWPKGYGYTF
TGCGCCAGCAGTCCTTGGCCCAAGGGCTATGGCTACACCTTC
>.|.|TRBJ2-7|TRBV25-1
CASSESVRGEQYF
TGTGCCAGCAGTGAATCAGTCCGGGGCGAGCAGTACTTC
>.|many|TRBJ2-7|TRBV5-1
CASSKAQEYEQYF
TGCGCCAGCAGCAAAGCACAGGAGTACGAGCAGTACTTC
>TRBD1|few|TRBJ1-4|TRBV12-3/TRBV12-4
CASRSTGDSEKLFF
TGTGCCAGCAGATCGACAGGGGATAGTGAAAAACTGTTTTTT
>.|.|TRBJ2-3|TRBV12-3/TRBV12-4
CASSPSVRSTDTQYF
TGTGCCAGCAGTCCCTCAGTGAGAAGCACAGATACGCAGTATTTT
>TRBD1|few|TRBJ2-3|TRBV5-1
CASSREQGDSTQYF
TGCGCCAGCAGCCGTGAGCAGGGGGACAGTACGCAGTATTTT
>.|many|TRBJ2-7|TRBV18
CASSPQQGNSEYEQYF
TGTGCCAGCTCACCACAACAGGGAAATTCTGAGTACGAGCAGTACTTC
>.|.|TRBJ1-2|TRBV3-1
CASSQDLRGSGTF
TGTGCCAGCAGCCAAGATCTTCGAGGGTCTGGCACCTTC
>TRBD2|many|TRBJ2-1|TRBV3-1
CASSPGTILNEQFF
TGTGCCAGCAGCCCTGGGACTATCCTCAATGAGCAGTTCTTC
>.|.|TRBJ1-2|TRBV7-3
CASSFQANYGYTF
TGTGCCAGCAGCTTCCAAGCAAACTATGGCTACACCTTC
>TRBD1|few|TRBJ2-1|TRBV4-1
CASSPSGTGGVKGYNEQFF
TGCGCCAGCAGCCCCTCCGGGACAGGGGGCGTGAAGGGCTACAATGAGCAGTTCTTC
>TRBD2|.|TRBJ2-3|TRBV2
CASSDPWVAGRTDTQYF
TGTGCCAGCAGCGACCCCTGGGTAGCGGGGCGCACAGATACGCAGTATTTT
>.|.|TRBJ2-5|TRBV5-1
CASSVYVPQETQYF
TGCGCCAGCAGCGTTTATGTACCCCAAGAGACCCAGTACTTC
>.|.|TRBJ2-1|TRBV7-3
CASSLLQTNEQFF
TGTGCCAGCAGCTTACTCCAAACTAATGAGCAGTTCTTC
>TRBD2|many|TRBJ2-1|TRBV4-1
CASSHWTSAYNEQFF
TGCGCCAGCAGCCACTGGACTAGCGCTTACAATGAGCAGTTCTTC
>.|.|TRBJ1-4|TRBV7-8
CASSLSRVGEKLFF
TGTGCCAGCAGCTTAAGCAGGGTGGGTGAAAAACTGTTTTTT
>.|few|TRBJ2-3|TRBV6-1
CASRRLAYTDTQYF
TGTGCCAGCAGGCGGCTAGCGTACACAGATACGCAGTATTTT
>TRBD2|few|TRBJ2-3|TRBV12-3/TRBV12-4
CASSPAPGTSGSEGTDTQYF
TGTGCCAGCAGTCCCGCCCCGGGGACTAGCGGGAGTGAAGGCACAGATACGCAGTATTTT
>TRBD2|few|TRBJ2-1|TRBV20-1
CSAPSGRIDEQFF
TGCAGTGCCCCTAGCGGGAGAATCGATGAGCAGTTCTTC
>TRBD2|.|TRBJ2-7|TRBV4-1
CASSHGTSGSRFYDEQYF
TGCGCCAGCAGCCACGGGACTAGCGGGAGCCGATTCTACGACGAGCAGTACTTC
>TRBD2|few|TRBJ2-1|TRBV9
CASSVAGGNYNEQFF
TGTGCCAGCAGCGTAGCGGGAGGGAACTACAATGAGCAGTTCTTC
>TRBD2|.|TRBJ2-1|TRBV12-3/TRBV12-4
CASSFGTSGRNEQFF
TGTGCCAGCAGTTTCGGGACTAGCGGGAGGAATGAGCAGTTCTTC
>.|few|TRBJ2-5|TRBV15
CATSRLYVLRGLGKETQYF
TGTGCCACCAGCAGATTGTATGTTCTTCGCGGCCTAGGGAAAGAGACCCAGTACTTC
>.|.|TRBJ2-7|TRBV18
CASSPDRLSSYEQYF
TGTGCCAGCTCACCAGACAGGTTGAGCTCCTACGAGCAGTACTTC
>TRBD1|.|TRBJ1-5|TRBV4-2
CASSQDGTGLRHSNQPQHF
TGTGCCAGCAGCCAAGATGGGACAGGGCTTCGACATAGCAATCAGCCCCAGCATTTT
>TRBD2|.|TRBJ2-1|TRBV10-2
CASTEWTSYPLGDNEQFF
TGCGCCAGCACAGAATGGACTAGCTACCCCTTGGGGGACAATGAGCAGTTCTTC